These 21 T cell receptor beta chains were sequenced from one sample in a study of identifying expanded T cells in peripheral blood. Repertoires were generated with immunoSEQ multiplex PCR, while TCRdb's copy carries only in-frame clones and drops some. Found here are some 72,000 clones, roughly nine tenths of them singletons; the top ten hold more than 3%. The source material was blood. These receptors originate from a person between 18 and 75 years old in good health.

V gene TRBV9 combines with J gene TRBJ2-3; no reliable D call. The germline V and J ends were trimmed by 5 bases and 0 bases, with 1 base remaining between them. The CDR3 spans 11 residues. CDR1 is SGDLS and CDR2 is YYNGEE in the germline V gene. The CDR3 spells CASSSTDTQYF. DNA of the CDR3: TGTGCCAGCAGTAGCACAGATACGCAGTATTTT.

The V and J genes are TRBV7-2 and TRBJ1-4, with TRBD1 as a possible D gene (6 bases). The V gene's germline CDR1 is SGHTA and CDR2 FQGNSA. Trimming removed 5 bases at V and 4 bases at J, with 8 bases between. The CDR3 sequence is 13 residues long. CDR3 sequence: CASSQDSNEKLFF. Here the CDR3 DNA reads TGTGCCAGCAGCCAGGACAGTAATGAAAAACTGTTTTTT. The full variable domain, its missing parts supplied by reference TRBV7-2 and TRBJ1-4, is GAGVSQSPSNKVTEKGKDVELRCDPISGHTALYWYRQSLGQGLEFLIYFQGNSAPDKSGLPSDRFSAERTGGSVSTLTIQRTQQEDSAVYLCASSQDSNEKLFFGSGTQLSVL.

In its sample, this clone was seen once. This chain's CDR3 is CASSQEEGRNTIYF. In DNA, the CDR3 is TGTGCCAGCAGCCAAGAAGAGGGTAGAAACACCATATATTTT. The V and J genes are TRBV4-2 and TRBJ1-3; D unresolved. The CDR3 is 14 amino acids. From germline, CDR1 is LGHNA and CDR2 YNFKEQ. Trimming removed 0 bases at V and 5 bases at J, with 8 bases between.

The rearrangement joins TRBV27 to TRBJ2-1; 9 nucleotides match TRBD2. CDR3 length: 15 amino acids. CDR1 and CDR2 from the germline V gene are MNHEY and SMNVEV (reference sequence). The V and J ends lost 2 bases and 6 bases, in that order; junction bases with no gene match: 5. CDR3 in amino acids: CASSLSSGGLNEQFF. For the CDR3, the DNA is TGTGCCAGCAGTTTAAGTAGCGGGGGCCTCAATGAGCAGTTCTTC.

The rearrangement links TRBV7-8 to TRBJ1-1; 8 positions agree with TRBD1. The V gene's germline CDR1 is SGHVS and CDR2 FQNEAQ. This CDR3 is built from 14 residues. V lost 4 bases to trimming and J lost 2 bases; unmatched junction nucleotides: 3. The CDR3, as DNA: TGTGCCAGCAGCTCCGGACAGGGTAACACTGAAGCTTTCTTT. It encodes CASSSGQGNTEAFF.

The CDR3, as DNA: TGTGCCAGCAGACCAGGGACTAGCGGGTACTACGAGCAGTACTTC. Amino acids: CASRPGTSGYYEQYF. The chain joins TRBV5-5 to TRBJ2-7; 12 bases align to TRBD2. V trimming: 5 bases; J trimming: 3 bases; junction bases outside the gene matches: 6. CDR1 SGHKS and CDR2 YYEKEE come from the germline V gene (reference sequence). The CDR3 has 15 residues.

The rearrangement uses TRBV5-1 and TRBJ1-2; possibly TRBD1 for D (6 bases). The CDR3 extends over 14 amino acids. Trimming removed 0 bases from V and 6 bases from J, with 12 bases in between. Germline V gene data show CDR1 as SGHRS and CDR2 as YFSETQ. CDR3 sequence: CASSLAGGANGYTF. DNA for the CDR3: TGCGCCAGCAGCTTGGCGGGGGGCGCGAATGGCTACACCTTC. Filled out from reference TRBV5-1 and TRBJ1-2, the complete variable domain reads KAGVTQTPRYLIKTRGQQVTLSCSPISGHRSVSWYQQTPGQGLQFLFEYFSETQRNKGNFPGRFSGRQFSNSRSEMNVSTLELGDSALYLCASSLAGGANGYTFGSGTRLTVV.

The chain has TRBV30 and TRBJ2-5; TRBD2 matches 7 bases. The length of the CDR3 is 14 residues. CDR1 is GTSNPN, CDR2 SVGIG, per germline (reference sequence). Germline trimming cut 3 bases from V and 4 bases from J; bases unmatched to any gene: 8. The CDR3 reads CAWSARGVGETQYF. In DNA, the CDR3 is TGTGCCTGGAGCGCCCGGGGGGTGGGAGAGACCCAGTACTTC.

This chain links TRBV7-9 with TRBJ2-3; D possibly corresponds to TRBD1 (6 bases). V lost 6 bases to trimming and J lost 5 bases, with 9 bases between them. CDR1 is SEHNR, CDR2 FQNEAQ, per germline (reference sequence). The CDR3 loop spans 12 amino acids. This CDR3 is CASSTGKDTQYF. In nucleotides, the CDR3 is TGTGCCAGCAGTACAGGGAAAGATACGCAGTATTTT.

The CDR3 region is CSIRRGTPRGELFF. DNA for the CDR3: TGCAGCATCCGACGAGGGACTCCGAGGGGGGAGCTGTTTTTT. This chain joins TRBV29-1 and TRBJ2-2, with a possible D match to TRBD2 (6 bases). Germline V gene sequence: CDR1 SQVTM, CDR2 ANQGSEA. CDR3 length equals 14 residues. The V gene lost 8 bases and the J gene lost 8 bases, with 21 bases spanning the gap.

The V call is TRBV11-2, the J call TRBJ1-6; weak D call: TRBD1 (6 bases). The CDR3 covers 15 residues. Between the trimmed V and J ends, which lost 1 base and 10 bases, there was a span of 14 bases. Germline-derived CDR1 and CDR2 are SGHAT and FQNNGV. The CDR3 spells CASSLVGQVQSPLHF. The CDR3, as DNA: TGTGCCAGCAGCTTAGTGGGACAAGTCCAATCACCCCTCCACTTT.

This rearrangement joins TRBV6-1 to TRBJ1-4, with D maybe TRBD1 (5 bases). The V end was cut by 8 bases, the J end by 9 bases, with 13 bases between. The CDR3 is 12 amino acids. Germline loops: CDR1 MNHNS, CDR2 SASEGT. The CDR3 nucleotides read TGTGCCAGCGGCAGGGACGGACAAAAACTGTTTTTT. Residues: CASGRDGQKLFF.

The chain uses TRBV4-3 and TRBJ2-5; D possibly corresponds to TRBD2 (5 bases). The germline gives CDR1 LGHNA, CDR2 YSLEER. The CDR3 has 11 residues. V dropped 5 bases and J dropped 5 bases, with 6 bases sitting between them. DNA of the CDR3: TGCGCCAGCAGCGCGGGCGAGACCCAGTACTTC. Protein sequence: CASSAGETQYF.

CDR3 in amino acids: CASSDSRQGQETQYF. CDR3 nucleotides: TGTGCCAGCAGTGATTCGCGACAGGGTCAAGAGACCCAGTACTTC. V and J are TRBV6-6 and TRBJ2-5; 7 bases align to TRBD1. There are 15 residues in the CDR3. J was trimmed by 2 bases and V by 5 bases; bases with no gene match: 8. Germline assignment: CDR1 MNHNY and CDR2 SVGAGI (reference sequence).

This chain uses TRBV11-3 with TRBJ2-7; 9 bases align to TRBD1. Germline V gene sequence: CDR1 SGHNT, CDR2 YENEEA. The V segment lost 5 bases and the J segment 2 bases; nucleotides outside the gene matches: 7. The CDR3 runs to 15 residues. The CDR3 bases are TGTGCCAGCAGCCCAAGGGACAGGGCCCCCTACGAGCAGTACTTC. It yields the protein CASSPRDRAPYEQYF.

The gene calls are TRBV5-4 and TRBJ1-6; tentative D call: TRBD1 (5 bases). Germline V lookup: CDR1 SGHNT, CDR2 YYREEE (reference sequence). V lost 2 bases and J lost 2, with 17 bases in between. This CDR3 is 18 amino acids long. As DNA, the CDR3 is TGTGCCAGCAGCTTTGATGGCAATGGGGGACCCTATAATTCACCCCTCCACTTT. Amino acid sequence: CASSFDGNGGPYNSPLHF.

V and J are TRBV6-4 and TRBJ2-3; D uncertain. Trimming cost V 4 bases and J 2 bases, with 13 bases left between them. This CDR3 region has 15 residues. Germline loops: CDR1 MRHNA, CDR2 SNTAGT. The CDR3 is CASSVTAESTDTQYF. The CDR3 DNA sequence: TGTGCCAGCAGTGTTACTGCGGAGTCCACAGATACGCAGTATTTT.

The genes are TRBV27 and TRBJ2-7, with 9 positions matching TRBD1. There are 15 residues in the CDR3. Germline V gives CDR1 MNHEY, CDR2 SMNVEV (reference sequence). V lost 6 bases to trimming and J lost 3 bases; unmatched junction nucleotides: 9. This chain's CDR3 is CASSLFWGQGYEQYF. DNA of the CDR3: TGTGCCAGCAGCCTTTTTTGGGGACAGGGCTACGAGCAGTACTTC.

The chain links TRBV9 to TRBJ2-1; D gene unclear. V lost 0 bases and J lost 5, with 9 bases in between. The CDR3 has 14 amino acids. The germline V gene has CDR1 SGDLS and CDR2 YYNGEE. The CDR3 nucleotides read TGTGCCAGCAGCGTAGAGACAACCCACAATGAGCAGTTCTTC. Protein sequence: CASSVETTHNEQFF.

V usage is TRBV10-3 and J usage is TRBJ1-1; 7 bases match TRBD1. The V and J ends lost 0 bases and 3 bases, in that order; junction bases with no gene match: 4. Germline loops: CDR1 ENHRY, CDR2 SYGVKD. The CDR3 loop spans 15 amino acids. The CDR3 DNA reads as TGTGCCATCAGTGAGTCGACAGGGTTAGACACTGAAGCTTTCTTT. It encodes CAISESTGLDTEAFF.

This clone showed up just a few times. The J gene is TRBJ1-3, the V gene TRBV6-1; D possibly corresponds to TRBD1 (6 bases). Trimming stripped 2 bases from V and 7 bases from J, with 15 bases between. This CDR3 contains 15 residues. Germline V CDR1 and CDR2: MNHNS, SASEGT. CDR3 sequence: CASSESLGTSNTIYF. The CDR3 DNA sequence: TGTGCCAGCAGTGAATCCCTCGGGACAAGTAACACCATATATTTT.